This TCR beta chain was sequenced in a study of lung T cells in sarcoidosis with Löfgren's syndrome. In the study overall: Löfgren's syndrome patients were the main repertoire analysis focus.

Study observations and caveats: These T cells were suggested, not shown, to recognize a putative antigen. TRAV12-1 and TRBV2 were reportedly most expanded in Löfgren's patients. Shared TRAV12-1 and TRBV2 CDR3 motifs across Löfgren's syndrome patients reportedly suggested public CD4+ TCRs.

V trimming: 5 bases; J trimming: 0 bases; junction bases outside the gene matches: 7. The germline V gene has CDR1 SGHTA and CDR2 FQGTGA. The CDR3 covers 15 residues. Remarks on this clonotype: Its target is not known.

TCRdb re-derived calls from the reads in MiXCR, one entry per CDR3 protein. The repertoire has about 63,000 distinct CDR3 sequences, less than 25% of them found once; the top ten carry 2.3%. The source material was CD4+ T cells from PBMCs. This sequence originates from a human donor with sarcoidosis (Löfgren's syndrome or another form), or a control subject (not recorded which). The chain couples TRBV7-3 to TRBJ2-7; 7 nucleotides agree with TRBD2. CDR3 DNA sequence: TGTGCCAGCAGCCCGGGGGGATCCTCCTCCTACGAGCAGTACTTC. It translates to CASSPGGSSSYEQYF.